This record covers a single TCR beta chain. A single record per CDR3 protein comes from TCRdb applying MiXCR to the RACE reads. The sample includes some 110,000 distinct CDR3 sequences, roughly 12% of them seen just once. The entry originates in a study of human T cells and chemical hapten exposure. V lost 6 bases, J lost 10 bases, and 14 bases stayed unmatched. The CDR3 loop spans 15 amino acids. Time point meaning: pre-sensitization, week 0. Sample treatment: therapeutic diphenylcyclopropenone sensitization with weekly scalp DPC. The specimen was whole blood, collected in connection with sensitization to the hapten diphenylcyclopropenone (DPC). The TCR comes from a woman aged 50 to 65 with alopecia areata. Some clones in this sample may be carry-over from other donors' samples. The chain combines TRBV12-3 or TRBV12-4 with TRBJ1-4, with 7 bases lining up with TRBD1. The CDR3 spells CASSLQGSLGGKLFF. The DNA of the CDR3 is TGTGCCAGCAGCTTACAGGGGTCCTTAGGGGGAAAACTGTTTTTT.